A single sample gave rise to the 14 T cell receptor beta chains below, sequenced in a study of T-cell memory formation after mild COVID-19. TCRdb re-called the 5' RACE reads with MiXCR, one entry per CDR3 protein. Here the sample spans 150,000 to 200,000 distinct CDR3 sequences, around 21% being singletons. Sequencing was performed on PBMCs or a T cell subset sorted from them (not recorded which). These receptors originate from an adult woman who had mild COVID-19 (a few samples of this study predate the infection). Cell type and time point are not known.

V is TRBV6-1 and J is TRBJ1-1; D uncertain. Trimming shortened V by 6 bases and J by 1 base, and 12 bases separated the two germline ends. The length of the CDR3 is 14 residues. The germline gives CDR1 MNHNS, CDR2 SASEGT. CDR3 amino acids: CASRPQKRNTEAFF. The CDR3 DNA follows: TGTGCCAGCAGGCCCCAGAAGAGGAACACTGAAGCTTTCTTT.

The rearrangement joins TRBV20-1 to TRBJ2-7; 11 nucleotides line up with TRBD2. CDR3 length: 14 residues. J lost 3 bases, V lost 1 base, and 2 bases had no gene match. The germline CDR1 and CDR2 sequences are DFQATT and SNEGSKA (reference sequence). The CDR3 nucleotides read TGCAGTGCTAGAGGACTAGCGGGATTCTACGAGCAGTACTTC. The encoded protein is CSARGLAGFYEQYF.

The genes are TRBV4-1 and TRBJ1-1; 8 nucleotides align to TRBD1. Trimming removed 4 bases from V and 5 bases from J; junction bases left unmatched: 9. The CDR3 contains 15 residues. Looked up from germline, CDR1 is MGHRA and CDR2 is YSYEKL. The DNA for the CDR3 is TGCGCCAGCAGCCGCGATGTGACAGGGGCGACTGAAGCTTTCTTT. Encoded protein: CASSRDVTGATEAFF.

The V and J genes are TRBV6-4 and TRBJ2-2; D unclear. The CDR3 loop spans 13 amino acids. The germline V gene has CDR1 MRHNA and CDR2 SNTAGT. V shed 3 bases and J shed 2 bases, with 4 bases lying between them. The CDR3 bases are TGTGCCAGCAGTGAGACCAACACCGGGGAGCTGTTTTTT. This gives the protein CASSETNTGELFF.

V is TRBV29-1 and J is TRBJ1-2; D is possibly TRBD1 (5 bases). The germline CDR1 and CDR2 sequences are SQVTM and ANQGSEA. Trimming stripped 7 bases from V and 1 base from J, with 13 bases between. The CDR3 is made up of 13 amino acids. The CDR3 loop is CSGLGDLNYGYTF. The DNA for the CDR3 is TGCAGCGGCCTAGGGGACCTTAACTATGGCTACACCTTC.

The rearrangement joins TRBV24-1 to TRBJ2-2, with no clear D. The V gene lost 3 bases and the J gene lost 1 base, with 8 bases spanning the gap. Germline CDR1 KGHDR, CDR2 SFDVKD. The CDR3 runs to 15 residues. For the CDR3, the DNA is TGTGCCACCAGTGATCTAAGCAAGAACACCGGGGAGCTGTTTTTT. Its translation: CATSDLSKNTGELFF.

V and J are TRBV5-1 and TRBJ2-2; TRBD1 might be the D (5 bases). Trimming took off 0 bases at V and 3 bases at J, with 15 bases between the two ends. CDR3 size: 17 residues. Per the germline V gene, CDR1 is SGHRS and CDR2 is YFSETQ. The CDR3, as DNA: TGCGCCAGCAGCTTGGCCGGGCAGGGTGAGGACACCGGGGAGCTGTTTTTT. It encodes CASSLAGQGEDTGELFF.

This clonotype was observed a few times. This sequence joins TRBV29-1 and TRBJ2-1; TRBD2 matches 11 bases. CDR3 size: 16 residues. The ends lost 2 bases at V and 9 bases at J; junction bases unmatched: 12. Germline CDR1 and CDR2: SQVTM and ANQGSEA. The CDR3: CSVEMDSGRAVGEQFF. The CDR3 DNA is TGCAGCGTTGAAATGGATAGCGGGAGGGCCGTCGGTGAGCAGTTCTTC.

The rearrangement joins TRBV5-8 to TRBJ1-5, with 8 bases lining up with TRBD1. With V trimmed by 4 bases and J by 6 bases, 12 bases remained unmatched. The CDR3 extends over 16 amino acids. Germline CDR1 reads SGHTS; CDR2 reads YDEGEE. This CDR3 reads CASSEYSGQASQPQHF. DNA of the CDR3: TGTGCCAGCAGCGAGTATTCGGGACAGGCGAGTCAGCCCCAGCATTTT.

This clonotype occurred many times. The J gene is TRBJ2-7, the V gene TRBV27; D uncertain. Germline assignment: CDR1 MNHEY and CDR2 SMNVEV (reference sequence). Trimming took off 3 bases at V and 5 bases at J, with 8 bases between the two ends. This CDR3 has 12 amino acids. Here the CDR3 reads CASSFSGDEQYF. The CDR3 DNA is TGTGCCAGCAGTTTTTCGGGCGACGAGCAGTACTTC.

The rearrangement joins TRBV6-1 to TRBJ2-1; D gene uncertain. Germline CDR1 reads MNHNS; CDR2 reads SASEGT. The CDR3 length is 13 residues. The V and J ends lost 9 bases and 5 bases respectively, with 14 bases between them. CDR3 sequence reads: CASQTRTHNEQFF. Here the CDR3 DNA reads TGTGCCAGTCAAACGAGGACCCACAATGAGCAGTTCTTC.

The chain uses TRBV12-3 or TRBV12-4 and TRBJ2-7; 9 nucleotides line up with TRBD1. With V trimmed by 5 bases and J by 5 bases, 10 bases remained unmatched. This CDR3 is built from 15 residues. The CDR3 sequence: CASSEDRGGIDEQYF. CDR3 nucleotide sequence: TGTGCCAGCAGTGAAGACAGGGGGGGAATCGACGAGCAGTACTTC.

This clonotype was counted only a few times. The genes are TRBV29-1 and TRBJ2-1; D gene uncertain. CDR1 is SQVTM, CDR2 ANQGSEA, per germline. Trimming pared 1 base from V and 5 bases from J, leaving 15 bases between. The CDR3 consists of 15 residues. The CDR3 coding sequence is TGCAGCGTTGAAGGAGGCCCCTGGAGCCACAATGAGCAGTTCTTC. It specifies CSVEGGPWSHNEQFF.

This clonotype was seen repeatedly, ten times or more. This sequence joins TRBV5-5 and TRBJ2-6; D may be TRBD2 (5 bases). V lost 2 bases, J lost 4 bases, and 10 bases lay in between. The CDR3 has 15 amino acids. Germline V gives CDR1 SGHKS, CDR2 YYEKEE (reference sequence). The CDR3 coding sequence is TGTGCCAGCAGCTTAGAGGGTTCCGGGGCCAACGTCCTGACTTTC. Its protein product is CASSLEGSGANVLTF.